This T cell receptor (beta chain) was recovered during a study of chemoradiotherapy in HPV16-positive cancers. Study as a whole: Candidate HPV-specific T-cell clones and common TCR motifs came from functional assays in a couple of HPV16-positive patients.

The data were produced by immunoSEQ multiplex PCR, yet TCRdb's version contains in-frame clones alone and is incomplete. The repertoire holds about 29,000 clones, with around 90% as singletons. V trimming: 0 bases; J trimming: 1 base; junction bases outside the gene matches: 0. Germline CDR1 and CDR2: SGHAT and FQNNGV. This CDR3 contains 15 residues. Sequencing was performed on blood, taken from a patient who underwent chemoradiotherapy. The origin of this receptor is a human donor with HPV-associated anogenital cancer. The chain combines TRBV11-2 with TRBJ2-3, with 8 bases fitting TRBD2. The CDR3: CASSLETSGTDTQYF. The CDR3 region has the DNA TGTGCCAGCAGCTTAGAGACTAGCGGCACAGATACGCAGTATTTT.